The 20 T cell receptor beta chains below were found in one sample sequenced in a study of breast tumors, draining lymph nodes, adjacent tissues. Axillary draining lymph nodes of breast cancer patients supplied the node samples. TCRdb used MiXCR to reprocess the multiplex PCR reads, holding one entry per CDR3 protein. The sample includes approximately 140,000 distinct CDR3 sequences, 32% of them seen just once. The sequencing sample was made of axillary lymph node tissue. These receptors were taken from a female donor with breast cancer. Some clones in this sample may be carry-over from other donors' samples.

The V gene is TRBV7-2, the J gene TRBJ2-2; the D is unclear. V shed 5 bases and J shed 7 bases, with 8 bases lying between them. The CDR3 is 12 residues long. CDR1 is SGHTA, CDR2 FQGNSA, per germline. CDR3 DNA sequence: TGTGCCAGCAGCCGGGTGTACGGGGAGCTGTTTTTT. Protein sequence: CASSRVYGELFF. Complete variable domain (other parts from reference TRBV7-2 and TRBJ2-2): GAGVSQSPSNKVTEKGKDVELRCDPISGHTALYWYRQSLGQGLEFLIYFQGNSAPDKSGLPSDRFSAERTGGSVSTLTIQRTQQEDSAVYLCASSRVYGELFFGEGSRLTVL.

V and J are TRBV2 and TRBJ1-1; the D gene is possibly TRBD1 (6 bases). Germline CDR1 reads SNHLY; CDR2 reads FYNNEI. V was shortened by 6 bases and J by 4 bases, with 12 bases between the two germline ends. The CDR3 spans 13 residues. The CDR3 bases are TGTGCCAGCAGGGGACAAGCTAGCACTGAAGCTTTCTTT. Protein sequence: CASRGQASTEAFF.

The chain recombines TRBV20-1 with TRBJ1-6, with no clear D. CDR3 length: 12 amino acids. Trimming left V 5 bases short and J 9 bases short, with 11 bases between. The germline gives CDR1 DFQATT, CDR2 SNEGSKA (reference sequence). This chain's CDR3 is CSAGRDTSPLHF. The CDR3 DNA follows: TGCAGTGCTGGACGGGATACTTCACCCCTCCACTTT.

This clonotype was seen ten or more times. The chain uses TRBV2 and TRBJ2-1; 14 bases agree with TRBD2. The CDR3 is made up of 17 amino acids. The junction had 9 bases not matched to a gene; V was cut back by 2 bases and J by 9 bases. Germline V gene sequence: CDR1 SNHLY, CDR2 FYNNEI. CDR3 loop: CASSELSGTSGGGEQFF. DNA of the CDR3: TGTGCCAGCAGTGAACTCTCCGGGACTAGCGGGGGAGGTGAGCAGTTCTTC.

The sample holds many counts of this clonotype. The rearrangement links TRBV20-1 to TRBJ1-3; D not certain. The CDR3 runs 13 residues. Trimming pared 3 bases from V and 2 bases from J, leaving 8 bases between. Germline CDR1 is DFQATT and CDR2 is SNEGSKA (reference sequence). Here the CDR3 DNA reads TGCAGTGCTAGTCTAAGGGCTGGAAACACCATATATTTT. Protein sequence: CSASLRAGNTIYF.

This clonotype has a handful of counts. A read error may be the cause here, since a much bigger clone is one base away. This chain connects TRBV12-3 or TRBV12-4 to TRBJ2-1, with D perhaps given as TRBD1 or TRBD2 (5 bases each). The length of the CDR3 is 14 residues. Trimming cost V 7 bases and J 7 bases, with 17 bases left between them. CDR3 nucleotides: TGTGCCAGCATCCGGGACGGCACCAGAAATGAGCAGTTCTTC. Translated, it gives CASIRDGTRNEQFF.

CDR3 DNA sequence: TGTGCCAGCTCACCCCTACGACTAGATTTAGAATACACAGATACGCAGTATTTT. Translation gives CASSPLRLDLEYTDTQYF. The rearrangement joins TRBV18 to TRBJ2-3; a possible D gene is TRBD2 (6 bases). The germline CDR1 and CDR2 sequences are KGHSH and LQKENI. V was shortened by 3 bases and J by 2 bases, with 21 bases between the two germline ends. This CDR3 is 18 amino acids long.

Many counts were recorded for this clonotype. The rearrangement joins TRBV19 to TRBJ1-5; weak D call: TRBD1 (5 bases). The CDR3 extends over 16 amino acids. CDR1 and CDR2 from the germline V gene are LNHDA and SQIVND (reference sequence). The germline V and J ends were trimmed by 5 bases and 2 bases, with 16 bases remaining between them. Here the CDR3 reads CASSLRRGGGNQPQHF. The CDR3 DNA is TGTGCCAGTAGTCTCCGGAGGGGCGGAGGCAATCAGCCCCAGCATTTT.

The chain combines TRBV24-1 with TRBJ2-5; 7 bases are a match to TRBD2. The CDR3 totals 14 residues. The germline CDR1 and CDR2 sequences are KGHDR and SFDVKD. The J segment lost 1 base and the V segment lost 6 bases, leaving 4 bases of the junction unmatched. Here the CDR3 DNA reads TGTGCCACCAGTTCTAGCGGAACCCAAGAGACCCAGTACTTC. Translation: CATSSSGTQETQYF.

This clonotype was seen once. The chain has TRBV7-7 and TRBJ2-5, with D possibly being TRBD2 (5 bases). Germline values: CDR1 SSHAT, CDR2 FNYEAQ (reference sequence). The CDR3 spans 10 residues. Written as DNA, the CDR3 is TGTGCTAGCGCCTCTTTAGCCCAGTACTTC. Protein product: CASASLAQYF.

Regarding this clonotype: A much bigger clone sits one base away, suggesting this may be a read error. This chain connects TRBV12-3 or TRBV12-4 to TRBJ1-5; D is unresolved. CDR3 length: 14 amino acids. Trimming pared 3 bases from V and 5 bases from J, leaving 11 bases between. CDR3 region: CASSFIDRDQPQHF. CDR3 nucleotides: TGTGCCAGCAGTTTCATTGATCGGGATCAGCCCCAGCATTTT.

This clonotype was recorded many times. With a much larger clone just one base away, this may be a read error. DNA for the CDR3: TGTGCCAGCAGTCACGGAATAGATACGCAGTATTTT. Amino acids: CASSHGIDTQYF. The chain is built from TRBV6-6 and TRBJ2-3; D is ambiguous. The CDR3 is 12 amino acids. Trimming took 5 bases from V and 5 from J, leaving 8 bases between them. CDR1 is MNHNY, CDR2 SVGAGI, per germline (reference sequence).

This clonotype was seen only a few times. J is TRBJ2-7 and V is TRBV6-1; D is tentatively TRBD1 or TRBD2 (6 bases each). The CDR3 totals 13 residues. CDR1 is MNHNS, CDR2 SASEGT, per germline. The CDR3 bases are TGTGCCTGCAGTGCGGGACAACCCTACGAGCAGTACGTC. Its protein product is CACSAGQPYEQYV.

This clonotype came up a few times. The V and J genes are TRBV5-1 and TRBJ1-1, with TRBD1 identical over 9 bases. The ends lost 0 bases at V and 4 bases at J; junction bases unmatched: 7. CDR1 is SGHRS and CDR2 is YFSETQ in the germline V gene. This CDR3 is built from 16 residues. Here the CDR3 reads CASSLVSGTGTTEAFF. The CDR3 DNA is TGCGCCAGCAGCTTGGTTAGTGGGACAGGGACCACTGAAGCTTTCTTT. Full variable domain (remainder filled in from reference TRBV5-1 and TRBJ1-1): KAGVTQTPRYLIKTRGQQVTLSCSPISGHRSVSWYQQTPGQGLQFLFEYFSETQRNKGNFPGRFSGRQFSNSRSEMNVSTLELGDSALYLCASSLVSGTGTTEAFFGQGTRLTVV.

Ten or more counts support this clonotype. The chain recombines TRBV28 with TRBJ1-4; D not resolved. Germline V gene sequence: CDR1 MDHEN, CDR2 SYDVKM. The CDR3 spans 15 residues. Between the trimmed V and J ends, which lost 1 base and 7 bases, there was a span of 13 bases. The CDR3 here is CASSLFGFLTEKLFF. CDR3 nucleotide sequence: TGTGCCAGCAGTTTATTTGGCTTTCTAACTGAAAAACTGTTTTTT. The entire variable domain, with the rest obtained from reference TRBV28 and TRBJ1-4, is as follows: DVKVTQSSRYLVKRTGEKVFLECVQDMDHENMFWYRQDPGLGLRLIYFSYDVKMKEKGDIPEGYSVSREKKERFSLILESASTNQTSMYLCASSLFGFLTEKLFFGSGTQLSVL.

This clonotype came up many times. The V and J genes are TRBV20-1 and TRBJ2-1; TRBD1 or TRBD2 may be the D gene (5 bases each). The germline CDR1 and CDR2 sequences are DFQATT and SNEGSKA (reference sequence). This CDR3 is 14 amino acids long. Trimming stripped 8 bases from V and 6 bases from J, with 20 bases between. CDR3 residues: CSSPGRDLVNEQFF. The CDR3 nucleotides are TGCAGTTCCCCCGGAAGGGACCTGGTCAATGAGCAGTTCTTC.

This clonotype was picked up many times. The chain links TRBV4-2 to TRBJ2-1; TRBD1 agrees at 7 bases. V lost 1 base to trimming and J lost 1 base; unmatched junction nucleotides: 16. CDR1 LGHNA and CDR2 YNFKEQ come from the germline V gene. The length of the CDR3 is 20 residues. The chain's CDR3 is CASSQVRGLYADVSYNEQFF. The CDR3 DNA is TGTGCCAGCAGCCAAGTAAGGGGGCTTTATGCCGATGTTTCCTACAATGAGCAGTTCTTC.

This clonotype was counted ten times or more. The rearrangement joins TRBV29-1 to TRBJ1-2; unclear D gene. The germline gives CDR1 SQVTM, CDR2 ANQGSEA. This CDR3 is built from 11 residues. The ends were cut back, 6 bases at V and 5 bases at J, with 10 bases in the middle. The CDR3 bases are TGCAGCGTCAGCGGGAGTTATGGCTACACCTTC. Encoded protein: CSVSGSYGYTF.

This clonotype was observed at least ten times. This chain connects TRBV6-6 to TRBJ2-2; either TRBD1 or TRBD2 may supply D (6 bases each). V lost 5 bases and J lost 1, with 14 bases in between. CDR1 and CDR2 from the germline V gene are MNHNY and SVGAGI (reference sequence). The CDR3 totals 16 residues. For the CDR3, the DNA is TGTGCCAGCAGTGGGGGGCAGGGGAAGAACACCGGGGAGCTGTTTTTT. Protein sequence: CASSGGQGKNTGELFF.

This clonotype was observed a few times. The chain has TRBV6-2 or TRBV6-3 and TRBJ2-2, with D perhaps TRBD1 (6 bases). Trimming cost V 5 bases and J 5 bases, with 21 bases left between them. Germline V gene sequence: CDR1 MNHEY, CDR2 SVGEGT. This CDR3 is built from 17 residues. In nucleotides, the CDR3 is TGTGCCAGCAGTCACCCGAAATCGGGACACCGGACCGGGGAGCTGTTTTTT. This gives the protein CASSHPKSGHRTGELFF.